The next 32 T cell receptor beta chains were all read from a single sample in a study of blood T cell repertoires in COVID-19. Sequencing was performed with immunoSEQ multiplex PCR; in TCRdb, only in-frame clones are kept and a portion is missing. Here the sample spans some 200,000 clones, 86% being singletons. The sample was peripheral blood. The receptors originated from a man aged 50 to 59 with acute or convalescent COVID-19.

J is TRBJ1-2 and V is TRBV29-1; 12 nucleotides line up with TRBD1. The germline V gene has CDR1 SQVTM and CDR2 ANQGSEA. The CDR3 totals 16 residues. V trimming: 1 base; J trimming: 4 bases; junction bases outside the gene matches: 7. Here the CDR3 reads CSVEVGGTGGIYGYTF. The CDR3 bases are TGCAGCGTTGAAGTCGGAGGGACAGGGGGCATCTATGGCTACACCTTC.

The CDR3, as DNA: TGTGCCAGCAGTTTTATTGTGGGCGGGGGCCAATCCACAGATACGCAGTATTTT. Its protein is CASSFIVGGGQSTDTQYF. This sequence joins TRBV28 and TRBJ2-3; D perhaps matches TRBD2 (7 bases). Germline CDR1 is MDHEN and CDR2 is SYDVKM. This CDR3 spans 18 amino acids. Trimming took 3 bases from V and 2 from J, leaving 21 bases between them.

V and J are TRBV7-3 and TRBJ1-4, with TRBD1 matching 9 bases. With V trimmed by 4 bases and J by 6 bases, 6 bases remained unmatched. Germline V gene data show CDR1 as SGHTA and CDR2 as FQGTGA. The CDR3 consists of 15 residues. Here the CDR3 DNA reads TGTGCCAGCAGCTCCACAGGGGGCGCGGATGAAAAACTGTTTTTT. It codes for CASSSTGGADEKLFF. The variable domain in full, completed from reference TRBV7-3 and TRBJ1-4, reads GAGVSQTPSNKVTEKGKYVELRCDPISGHTALYWYRQSLGQGPEFLIYFQGTGAADDSGLPNDRFFAVRPEGSVSTLKIQRTERGDSAVYLCASSSTGGADEKLFFGSGTQLSVL.

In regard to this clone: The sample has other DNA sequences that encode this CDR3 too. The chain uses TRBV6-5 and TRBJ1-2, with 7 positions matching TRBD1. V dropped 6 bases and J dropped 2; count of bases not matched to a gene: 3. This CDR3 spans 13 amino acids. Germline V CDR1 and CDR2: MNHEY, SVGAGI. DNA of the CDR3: TGTGCCAGCAGGGGACAGTCCAACTATGGCTACACCTTC. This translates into CASRGQSNYGYTF.

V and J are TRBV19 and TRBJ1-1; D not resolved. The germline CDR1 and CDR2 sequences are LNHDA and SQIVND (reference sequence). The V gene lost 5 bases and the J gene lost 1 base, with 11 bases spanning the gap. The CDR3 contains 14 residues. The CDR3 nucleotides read TGTGCCAGTAGTCGACCGGGAACGAACACTGAAGCTTTCTTT. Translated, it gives CASSRPGTNTEAFF.

The CDR3 region is CSASPSGDSPLHF. The CDR3 coding sequence is TGCAGTGCTAGTCCCTCAGGGGATTCACCCCTCCACTTT. This chain links TRBV20-1 with TRBJ1-6, with D possibly being TRBD1 (6 bases). This CDR3 has 13 amino acids. Trimming took off 3 bases at V and 8 bases at J, with 11 bases between the two ends. CDR1 and CDR2 from the germline V gene are DFQATT and SNEGSKA (reference sequence).

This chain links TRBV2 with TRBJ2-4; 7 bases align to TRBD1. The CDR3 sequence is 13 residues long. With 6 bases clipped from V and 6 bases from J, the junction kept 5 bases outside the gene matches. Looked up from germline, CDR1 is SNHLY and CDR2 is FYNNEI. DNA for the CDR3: TGTGCCAGCAGCGGGACAGAACGAAACATTCAGTACTTC. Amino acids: CASSGTERNIQYF.

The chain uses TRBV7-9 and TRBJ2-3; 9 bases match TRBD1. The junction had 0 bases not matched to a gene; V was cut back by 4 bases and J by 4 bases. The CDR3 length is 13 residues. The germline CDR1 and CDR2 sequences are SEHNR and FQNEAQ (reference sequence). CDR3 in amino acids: CASSWTGADTQYF. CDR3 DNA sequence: TGTGCCAGCAGCTGGACAGGGGCAGATACGCAGTATTTT.

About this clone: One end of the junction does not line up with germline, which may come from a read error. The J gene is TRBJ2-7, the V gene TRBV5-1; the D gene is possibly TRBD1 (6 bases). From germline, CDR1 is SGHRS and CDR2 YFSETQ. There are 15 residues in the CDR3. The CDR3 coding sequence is TGCGCCAGCAGTTTGGTGGGGGCGAGCTCCTACGAGCAGTACTTC. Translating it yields CASSLVGASSYEQYF. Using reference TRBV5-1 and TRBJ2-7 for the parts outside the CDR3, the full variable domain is KAGVTQTPRYLIKTRGQQVTLSCSPISGHRSVSWYQQTPGQGLQFLFEYFSETQRNKGNFPGRFSGRQFSNSRSEMNVSTLELGDSALYLCASSLVGASSYEQYFGPGTRLTVT.

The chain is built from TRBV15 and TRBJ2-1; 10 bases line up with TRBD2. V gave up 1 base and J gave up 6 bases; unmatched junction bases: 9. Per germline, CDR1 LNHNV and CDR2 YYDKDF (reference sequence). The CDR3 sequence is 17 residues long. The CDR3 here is CATSRAPSGGAGNEQFF. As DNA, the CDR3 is TGTGCCACCAGCAGAGCTCCAAGCGGGGGGGCCGGCAATGAGCAGTTCTTC. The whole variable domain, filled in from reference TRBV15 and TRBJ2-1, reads DAMVIQNPRYQVTQFGKPVTLSCSQTLNHNVMYWYQQKSSQAPKLLFHYYDKDFNNEADTPDNFQSRRPNTSFCFLDIRSPGLGDTAMYLCATSRAPSGGAGNEQFFGPGTRLTVL.

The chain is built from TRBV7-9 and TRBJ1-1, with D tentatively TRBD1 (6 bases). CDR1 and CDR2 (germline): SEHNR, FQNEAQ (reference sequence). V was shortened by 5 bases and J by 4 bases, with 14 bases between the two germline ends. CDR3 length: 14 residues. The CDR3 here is CASSPADRLTEAFF. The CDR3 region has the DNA TGTGCCAGCAGCCCTGCTGACAGGCTCACTGAAGCTTTCTTT.

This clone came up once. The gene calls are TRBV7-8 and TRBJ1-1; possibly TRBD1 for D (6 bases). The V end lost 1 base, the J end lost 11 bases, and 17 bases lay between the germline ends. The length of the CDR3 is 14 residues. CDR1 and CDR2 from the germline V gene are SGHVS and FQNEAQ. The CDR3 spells CASSLERGKRDAFF. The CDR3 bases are TGTGCCAGCAGCTTAGAGAGGGGGAAAAGGGACGCTTTCTTT.

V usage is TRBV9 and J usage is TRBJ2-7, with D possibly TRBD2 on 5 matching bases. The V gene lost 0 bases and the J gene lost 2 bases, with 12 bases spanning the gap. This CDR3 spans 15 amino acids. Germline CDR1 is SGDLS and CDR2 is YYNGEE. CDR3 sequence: CASSVGGDSPYEQYF. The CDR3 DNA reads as TGTGCCAGCAGCGTAGGGGGAGACTCGCCCTACGAGCAGTACTTC.

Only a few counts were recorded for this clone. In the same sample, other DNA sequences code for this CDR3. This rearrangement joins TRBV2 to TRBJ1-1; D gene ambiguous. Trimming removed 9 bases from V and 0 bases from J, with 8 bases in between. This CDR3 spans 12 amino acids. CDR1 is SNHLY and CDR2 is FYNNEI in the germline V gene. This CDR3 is CASSQMNTEAFF. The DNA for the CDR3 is TGTGCCAGTTCCCAAATGAACACTGAAGCTTTCTTT.

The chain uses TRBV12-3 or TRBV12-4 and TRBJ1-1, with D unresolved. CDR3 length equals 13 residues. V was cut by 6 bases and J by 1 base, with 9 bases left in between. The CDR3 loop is CASSPDSNTEAFF. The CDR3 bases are TGTGCCAGCAGCCCGGACTCGAACACTGAAGCTTTCTTT.

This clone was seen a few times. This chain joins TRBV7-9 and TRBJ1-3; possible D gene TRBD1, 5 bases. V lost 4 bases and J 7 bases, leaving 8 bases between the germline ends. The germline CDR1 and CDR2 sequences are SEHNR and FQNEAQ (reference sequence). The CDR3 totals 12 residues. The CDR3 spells CASSSGVNTIYF. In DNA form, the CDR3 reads TGTGCCAGCAGCTCGGGGGTGAACACCATATATTTT. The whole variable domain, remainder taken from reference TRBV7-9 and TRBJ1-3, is DTGVSQNPRHKITKRGQNVTFRCDPISEHNRLYWYRQTLGQGPEFLTYFQNEAQLEKSRLLSDRFSAERPKGSFSTLEIQRTEQGDSAMYLCASSSGVNTIYFGEGSWLTVV.

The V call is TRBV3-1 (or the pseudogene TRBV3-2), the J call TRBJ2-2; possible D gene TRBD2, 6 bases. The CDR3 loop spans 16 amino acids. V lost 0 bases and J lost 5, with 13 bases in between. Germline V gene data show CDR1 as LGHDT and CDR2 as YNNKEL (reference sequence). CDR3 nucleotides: TGTGCCAGCAGCCAAGATGGAACGGGGAGGACCGGGGAGCTGTTTTTT. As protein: CASSQDGTGRTGELFF.

CDR3 sequence (DNA): TGTGCCAGCAGCCACCGACTCGGTTGGGACGAGCAGTACTTC. It translates to CASSHRLGWDEQYF. The V call is TRBV3-1 (or the pseudogene TRBV3-2), the J call TRBJ2-7; D call uncertain. The ends were cut back, 3 bases at V and 5 bases at J, with 14 bases in the middle. Germline CDR1 LGHDT, CDR2 YNNKEL (reference sequence). This CDR3 region has 14 residues.

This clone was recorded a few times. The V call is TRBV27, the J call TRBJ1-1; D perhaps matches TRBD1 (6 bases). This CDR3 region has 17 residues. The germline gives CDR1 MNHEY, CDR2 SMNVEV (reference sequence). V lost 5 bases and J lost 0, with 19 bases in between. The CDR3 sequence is CASSPAAAQGLNTEAFF. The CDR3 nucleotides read TGTGCCAGCAGTCCCGCCGCGGCCCAGGGGTTGAACACTGAAGCTTTCTTT.

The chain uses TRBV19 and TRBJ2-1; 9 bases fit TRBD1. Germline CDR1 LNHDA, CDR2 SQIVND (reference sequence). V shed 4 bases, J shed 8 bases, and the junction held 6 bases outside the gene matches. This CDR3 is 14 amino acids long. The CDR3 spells CASSTGQGMHEQFF. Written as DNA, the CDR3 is TGTGCCAGTAGTACGGGACAGGGAATGCATGAGCAGTTCTTC.

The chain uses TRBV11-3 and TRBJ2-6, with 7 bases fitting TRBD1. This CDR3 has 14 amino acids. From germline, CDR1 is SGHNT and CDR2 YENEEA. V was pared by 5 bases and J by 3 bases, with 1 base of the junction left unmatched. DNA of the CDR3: TGTGCCAGCAGCACAGGGGTTGGGGCCAACGTCCTGACTTTC. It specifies CASSTGVGANVLTF.

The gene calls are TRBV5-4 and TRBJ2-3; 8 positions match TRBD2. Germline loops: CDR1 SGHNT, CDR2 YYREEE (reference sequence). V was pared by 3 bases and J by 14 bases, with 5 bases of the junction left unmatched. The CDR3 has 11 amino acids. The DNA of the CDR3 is TGTGCCAGCAGCTCAGGACTAGCCCGGTATTTT. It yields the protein CASSSGLARYF.

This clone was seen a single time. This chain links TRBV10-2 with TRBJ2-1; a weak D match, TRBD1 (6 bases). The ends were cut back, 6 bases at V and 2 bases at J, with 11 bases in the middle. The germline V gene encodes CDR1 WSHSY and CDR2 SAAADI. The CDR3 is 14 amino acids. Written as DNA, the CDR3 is TGCGCCAGCAGCCGGGACACCCCCTACAATGAGCAGTTCTTC. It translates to CASSRDTPYNEQFF.

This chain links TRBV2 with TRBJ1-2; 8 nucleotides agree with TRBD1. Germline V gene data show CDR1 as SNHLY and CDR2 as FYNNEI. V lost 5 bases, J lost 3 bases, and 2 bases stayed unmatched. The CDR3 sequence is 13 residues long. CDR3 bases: TGTGCCAGCAGTTTACAGGGGGACTATGGCTACACCTTC. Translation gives CASSLQGDYGYTF.

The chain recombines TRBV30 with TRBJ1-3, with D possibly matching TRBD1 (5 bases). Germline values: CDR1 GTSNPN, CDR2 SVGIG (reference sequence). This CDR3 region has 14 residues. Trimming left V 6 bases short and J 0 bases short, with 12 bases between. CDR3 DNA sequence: TGTGCCTGCCCTGGGGGGGGCTCTGGAAACACCATATATTTT. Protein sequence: CACPGGGSGNTIYF.

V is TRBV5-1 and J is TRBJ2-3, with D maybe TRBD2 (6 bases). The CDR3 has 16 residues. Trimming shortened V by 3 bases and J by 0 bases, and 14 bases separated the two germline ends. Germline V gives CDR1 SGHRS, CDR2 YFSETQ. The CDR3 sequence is CASSWAGLTSTDTQYF. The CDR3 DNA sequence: TGCGCCAGCAGCTGGGCGGGGCTCACTAGCACAGATACGCAGTATTTT.

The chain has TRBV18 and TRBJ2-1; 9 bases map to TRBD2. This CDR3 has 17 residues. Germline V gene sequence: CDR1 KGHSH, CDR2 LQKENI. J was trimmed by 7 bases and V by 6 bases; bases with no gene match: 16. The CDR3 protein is CASSLNRAGGPVNEQFF. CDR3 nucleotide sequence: TGTGCCAGCTCCCTCAACCGGGCGGGGGGGCCTGTGAATGAGCAGTTCTTC.

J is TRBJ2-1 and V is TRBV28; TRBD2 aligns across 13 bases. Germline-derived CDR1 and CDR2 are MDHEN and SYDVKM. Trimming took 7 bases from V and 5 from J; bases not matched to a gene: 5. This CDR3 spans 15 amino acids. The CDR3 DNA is TGTGCCAGCAAACTAGCGGGGGGGCCACACAATGAGCAGTTCTTC. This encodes CASKLAGGPHNEQFF.

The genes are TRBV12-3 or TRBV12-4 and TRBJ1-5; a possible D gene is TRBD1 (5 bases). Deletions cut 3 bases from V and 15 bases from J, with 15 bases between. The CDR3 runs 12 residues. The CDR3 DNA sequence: TGTGCCAGCAGTTTTTTGGACATCCCAACGCATTTT. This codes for CASSFLDIPTHF.

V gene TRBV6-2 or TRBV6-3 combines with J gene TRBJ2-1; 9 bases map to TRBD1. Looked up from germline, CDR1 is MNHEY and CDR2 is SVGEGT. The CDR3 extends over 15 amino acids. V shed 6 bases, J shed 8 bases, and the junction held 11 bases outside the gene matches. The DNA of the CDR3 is TGTGCCAGCAGCCGGACCGGGACAGGGCGAGATGAGCAGTTCTTC. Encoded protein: CASSRTGTGRDEQFF.

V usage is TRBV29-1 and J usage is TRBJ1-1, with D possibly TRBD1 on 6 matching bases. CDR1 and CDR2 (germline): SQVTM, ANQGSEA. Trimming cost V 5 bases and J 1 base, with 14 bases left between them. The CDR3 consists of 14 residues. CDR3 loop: CSVRRTAQNTEAFF. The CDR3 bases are TGCAGCGTTCGCCGGACAGCCCAGAACACTGAAGCTTTCTTT.

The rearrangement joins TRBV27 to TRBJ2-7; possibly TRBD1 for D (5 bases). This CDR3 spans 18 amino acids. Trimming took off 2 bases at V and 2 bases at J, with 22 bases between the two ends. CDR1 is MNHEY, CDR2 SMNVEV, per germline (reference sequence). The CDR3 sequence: CASSLLTGFTDSPYEQYF. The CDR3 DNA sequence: TGTGCCAGCAGTTTACTAACAGGATTCACAGATTCCCCCTACGAGCAGTACTTC.